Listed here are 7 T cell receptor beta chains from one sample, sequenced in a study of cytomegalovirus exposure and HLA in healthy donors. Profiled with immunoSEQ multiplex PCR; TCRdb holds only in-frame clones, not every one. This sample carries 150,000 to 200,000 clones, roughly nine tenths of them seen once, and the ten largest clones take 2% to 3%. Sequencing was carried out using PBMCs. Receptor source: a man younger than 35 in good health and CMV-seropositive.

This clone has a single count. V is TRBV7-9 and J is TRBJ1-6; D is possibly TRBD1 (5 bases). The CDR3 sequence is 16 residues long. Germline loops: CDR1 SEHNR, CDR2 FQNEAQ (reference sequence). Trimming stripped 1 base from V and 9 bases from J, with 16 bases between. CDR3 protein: CASSLGRGGGGSPLHF. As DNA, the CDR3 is TGTGCCAGCAGCTTAGGCCGGGGGGGAGGTGGTTCACCCCTCCACTTT.

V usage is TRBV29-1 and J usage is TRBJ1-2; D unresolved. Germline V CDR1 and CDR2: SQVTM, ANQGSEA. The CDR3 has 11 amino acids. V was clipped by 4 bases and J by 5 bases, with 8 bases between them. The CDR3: CSVASGYGYTF. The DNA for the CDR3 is TGCAGCGTTGCTAGTGGGTATGGCTACACCTTC.

Here the CDR3 reads CATLENYGYTF. CDR3 nucleotide sequence: TGTGCCACCCTGGAGAACTATGGCTACACCTTC. The J gene is TRBJ1-2, the V gene TRBV7-9; D is undetermined. Trimming took off 10 bases at V and 2 bases at J, with 8 bases between the two ends. The CDR3 totals 11 residues. Germline V gene data show CDR1 as SEHNR and CDR2 as FQNEAQ (reference sequence).

DNA of the CDR3: TGTGCCAGCAGGCCTACAGGGAACACCGGGGAGCTGTTTTTT. Its translation is CASRPTGNTGELFF. The rearrangement joins TRBV7-2 to TRBJ2-2; D is possibly TRBD1 (5 bases). The V gene lost 6 bases and the J gene lost 1 base, with 9 bases spanning the gap. Germline CDR1 reads SGHTA; CDR2 reads FQGNSA. CDR3 size: 14 residues.

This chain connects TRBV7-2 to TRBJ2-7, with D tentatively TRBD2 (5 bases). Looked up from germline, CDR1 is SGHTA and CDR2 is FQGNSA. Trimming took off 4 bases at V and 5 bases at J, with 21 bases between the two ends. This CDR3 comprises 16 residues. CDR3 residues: CASSSSRLRRGDEQYF. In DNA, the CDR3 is TGTGCCAGCAGCTCCTCGCGACTAAGGAGAGGCGACGAGCAGTACTTC.

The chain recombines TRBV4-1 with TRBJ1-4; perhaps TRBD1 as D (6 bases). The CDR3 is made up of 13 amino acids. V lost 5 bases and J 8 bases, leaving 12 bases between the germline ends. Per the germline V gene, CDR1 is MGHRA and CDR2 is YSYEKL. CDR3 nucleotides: TGCGCCAGCAGCTTAAGACAGGCCGAAAAACTGTTTTTT. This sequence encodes CASSLRQAEKLFF.

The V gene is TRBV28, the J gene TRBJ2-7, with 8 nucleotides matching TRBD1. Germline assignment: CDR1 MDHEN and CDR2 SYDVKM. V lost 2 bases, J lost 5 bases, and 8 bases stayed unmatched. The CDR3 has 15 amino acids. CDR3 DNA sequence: TGTGCCAGCAGTTTAGGACAGGGTCCGGAGGACGAGCAGTACTTC. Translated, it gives CASSLGQGPEDEQYF.